The 27 T cell receptor beta chains below were found in one sample sequenced in a study of CD8+ T cells in alopecia areata. Reverse transcribed after extraction, RNA yielded cDNA as the sequencing template. Profiled with immunoSEQ multiplex PCR; TCRdb holds only in-frame clones, not every one. The table has about 150,000 clones, 45% to 60% seen once; the top ten hold about 6.4%. The sequenced material came from CD4+ T cells sorted from blood. The origin of the receptors is a human donor with alopecia areata.

The gene calls are TRBV5-1 and TRBJ2-1; unclear D gene. CDR1 is SGHRS and CDR2 is YFSETQ in the germline V gene. Trimming left V 0 bases short and J 9 bases short, with 10 bases between. The CDR3 loop spans 13 amino acids. CDR3 bases: TGCGCCAGCAGCTTGGTTGAGTACCCTGAGCAGTTCTTC. Its protein product is CASSLVEYPEQFF.

This clone was seen more than once but under ten times. The chain is built from TRBV6-5 and TRBJ2-5, with D possibly being TRBD2 (5 bases). CDR3 length equals 14 residues. Germline-derived CDR1 and CDR2 are MNHEY and SVGAGI. Trimming pared 6 bases from V and 2 bases from J, leaving 13 bases between. The DNA of the CDR3 is TGTGCCAGCAGACCCCAGTGGAGGCAAGAGACCCAGTACTTC. It yields the protein CASRPQWRQETQYF.

This chain joins TRBV28 and TRBJ1-2, with TRBD1 matching over 7 bases. There are 19 residues in the CDR3. V shed 4 bases and J 4 bases; nucleotides not matched to a gene: 21. Germline CDR1 MDHEN, CDR2 SYDVKM. The CDR3 sequence: CASSSPSRQGSLTGYGYTF. CDR3 nucleotide sequence: TGTGCCAGCAGTTCGCCCTCAAGACAGGGAAGTCTTACAGGCTATGGCTACACCTTC.

In this sample, this clone turned up a few times. This sequence joins TRBV5-1 and TRBJ1-2; no clear D. This CDR3 has 13 residues. V was shortened by 5 bases and J by 0 bases, with 8 bases between the two germline ends. The germline CDR1 and CDR2 sequences are SGHRS and YFSETQ. The CDR3 here is CASRTVANYGYTF. For the CDR3, the DNA is TGCGCCAGCAGGACGGTAGCTAACTATGGCTACACCTTC. Full variable domain (remainder filled in from reference TRBV5-1 and TRBJ1-2): KAGVTQTPRYLIKTRGQQVTLSCSPISGHRSVSWYQQTPGQGLQFLFEYFSETQRNKGNFPGRFSGRQFSNSRSEMNVSTLELGDSALYLCASRTVANYGYTFGSGTRLTVV.

The chain recombines TRBV15 with TRBJ1-2; 8 bases are shared with TRBD1. The CDR3 is 15 amino acids. J was trimmed by 8 bases and V by 0 bases; bases with no gene match: 8. Germline lookup yields CDR1 LNHNV and CDR2 YYDKDF (reference sequence). The CDR3 region has the DNA TGTGCCACCAGCAGAGACTTCGTACAGGGGGGCGGCTACACCTTC. Amino acid sequence: CATSRDFVQGGGYTF.

The chain employs TRBV5-1 and TRBJ2-5; TRBD2 might be the D (5 bases). Deletions cut 0 bases from V and 5 bases from J, with 8 bases between. The CDR3 is 13 amino acids. Germline V CDR1 and CDR2: SGHRS, YFSETQ. The chain's CDR3 is CASSLGEGETQYF. The CDR3 DNA is TGCGCCAGCAGCTTGGGCGAGGGTGAGACCCAGTACTTC. The full variable domain, rest sourced from reference TRBV5-1 and TRBJ2-5, is KAGVTQTPRYLIKTRGQQVTLSCSPISGHRSVSWYQQTPGQGLQFLFEYFSETQRNKGNFPGRFSGRQFSNSRSEMNVSTLELGDSALYLCASSLGEGETQYFGPGTRLLVL.

This clone turned up a few times. The chain is built from TRBV29-1 and TRBJ2-1; 7 nucleotides match TRBD2. V was pared by 4 bases and J by 7 bases, with 4 bases of the junction left unmatched. From germline, CDR1 is SQVTM and CDR2 ANQGSEA. This CDR3 is 12 amino acids long. CDR3 sequence: CSVAWRGNEQFF. As DNA, the CDR3 is TGCAGCGTTGCCTGGCGGGGGAATGAGCAGTTCTTC.

This chain joins TRBV7-9 and TRBJ2-3; 8 bases line up with TRBD1. This CDR3 contains 14 residues. The junction had 2 bases not matched to a gene; V was cut back by 5 bases and J by 1 base. From germline, CDR1 is SEHNR and CDR2 FQNEAQ (reference sequence). The CDR3: CASSPGQGTDTQYF. For the CDR3, the DNA is TGTGCCAGCAGCCCGGGACAGGGCACAGATACGCAGTATTTT.

The V call is TRBV6-6, the J call TRBJ2-5; the D is unclear. The CDR3 covers 11 residues. Deletions cut 4 bases from V and 1 base from J, with 1 base between. Germline CDR1 reads MNHNY; CDR2 reads SVGAGI (reference sequence). CDR3 in DNA: TGTGCCAGCAGTTCCCAAGAGACCCAGTACTTC. Encoded protein: CASSSQETQYF.

J is TRBJ2-5 and V is TRBV18; no clear D. V lost 3 bases, J lost 2 bases, and 7 bases lay in between. Germline V gives CDR1 KGHSH, CDR2 LQKENI. The CDR3 has 13 amino acids. The CDR3 coding sequence is TGTGCCAGCTCACCTCGGCAGCAAGAGACCCAGTACTTC. Amino acids: CASSPRQQETQYF.

In this sample, this clone turned up a few times. The V call is TRBV30, the J call TRBJ2-1; a possible D gene is TRBD1 (6 bases). In germline, CDR1 is GTSNPN, CDR2 SVGIG (reference sequence). V shed 0 bases and J shed 14 bases, with 14 bases lying between them. The length of the CDR3 is 12 residues. The CDR3 DNA is TGTGCCTGGAGTGTACTTCTAGGACAGAAGTTCTTC. Its protein is CAWSVLLGQKFF.

This rearrangement joins TRBV2 to TRBJ1-2; a possible D gene is TRBD1 (6 bases). The V gene lost 4 bases and the J gene lost 2 bases, with 11 bases spanning the gap. CDR3 length equals 14 residues. Germline CDR1 and CDR2: SNHLY and FYNNEI. CDR3 protein: CASSARGGNYGYTF. The CDR3 coding sequence is TGTGCCAGCAGTGCCAGGGGAGGCAACTATGGCTACACCTTC.

This clone occurred a few times. The rearrangement uses TRBV7-9 and TRBJ2-3, with D unclear. The V and J ends lost 2 bases and 0 bases respectively, with 12 bases between them. The length of the CDR3 is 16 residues. From germline, CDR1 is SEHNR and CDR2 FQNEAQ (reference sequence). The CDR3 here is CASSLFALGSTDTQYF. CDR3 sequence (DNA): TGTGCCAGCAGCTTATTCGCCCTCGGTAGCACAGATACGCAGTATTTT.

The chain links TRBV6-5 to TRBJ2-5, with D unclear. From germline, CDR1 is MNHEY and CDR2 SVGAGI. Deletions cut 0 bases from V and 4 bases from J, with 9 bases between. The CDR3 has 14 residues. CDR3 sequence (DNA): TGTGCCAGCAGTTACTCGCCGGGCGTAGAGACCCAGTACTTC. The encoded protein is CASSYSPGVETQYF.

This clone came up a few times. V gene TRBV4-2 combines with J gene TRBJ2-5; 8 positions agree with TRBD2. From germline, CDR1 is LGHNA and CDR2 YNFKEQ. The trim removed 4 bases at V and 1 base at J, leaving 5 bases unmatched. This CDR3 contains 15 residues. CDR3: CASSLLTSAQETQYF. The CDR3 nucleotides read TGTGCCAGCAGCCTTTTGACTAGCGCCCAAGAGACCCAGTACTTC.

This sequence joins TRBV5-4 and TRBJ2-5; no firm D call. V gave up 4 bases and J gave up 5 bases, with 12 bases separating them. The CDR3 extends over 13 amino acids. Germline V gene lookup returns CDR1 SGHNT and CDR2 YYREEE (reference sequence). CDR3 DNA: TGTGCCAGCAGCCCCCCCAGCGCTGAGACCCAGTACTTC. This sequence encodes CASSPPSAETQYF.

The chain carries TRBV7-2 and TRBJ2-3; 8 nucleotides match TRBD2. Germline CDR1 is SGHTA and CDR2 is FQGNSA. The CDR3 is 16 residues long. V dropped 3 bases and J dropped 4; count of bases not matched to a gene: 9. The CDR3 is CASSFSPGRAADTQYF. In nucleotides, the CDR3 is TGTGCCAGCAGCTTTTCACCCGGGAGGGCGGCAGATACGCAGTATTTT.

V usage is TRBV5-1 and J usage is TRBJ2-3; D unclear. The CDR3 sequence is 12 residues long. Trimming stripped 4 bases from V and 3 bases from J, with 6 bases between. The V gene's germline CDR1 is SGHRS and CDR2 YFSETQ. The CDR3 reads CASSPGTDTQYF. CDR3 nucleotides: TGCGCCAGCAGCCCCGGGACAGATACGCAGTATTTT.

This chain uses TRBV5-1 with TRBJ2-3, with D maybe TRBD2 (6 bases). Trimming took off 2 bases at V and 4 bases at J, with 8 bases between the two ends. CDR3 length: 13 residues. Germline loops: CDR1 SGHRS, CDR2 YFSETQ. CDR3 residues: CASSFAGPDTQYF. DNA for the CDR3: TGCGCCAGCAGCTTCGCGGGGCCAGATACGCAGTATTTT.

Note on this clone: The sample contains more than one DNA sequence encoding this CDR3. The CDR3 DNA follows: TGCAGCGTTGAAGGGTCGGGCGGAGGCTACACCTTC. Protein sequence: CSVEGSGGGYTF. The rearrangement links TRBV29-1 to TRBJ1-2; unclear D gene. The V and J ends lost 1 base and 8 bases respectively, with 11 bases between them. The CDR3 consists of 12 residues. Germline lookup yields CDR1 SQVTM and CDR2 ANQGSEA.

This chain joins TRBV4-1 and TRBJ2-5; maybe TRBD2 (6 bases). Per the germline V gene, CDR1 is MGHRA and CDR2 is YSYEKL. The CDR3 contains 15 residues. Between the trimmed V and J ends, which lost 4 bases and 0 bases, there was a span of 12 bases. The CDR3 protein is CASSPSGQNQETQYF. The CDR3 DNA reads as TGCGCCAGCAGCCCCAGCGGGCAGAACCAAGAGACCCAGTACTTC.

V and J are TRBV4-1 and TRBJ2-1, with D uncertain. The CDR3 extends over 16 amino acids. The V gene's germline CDR1 is MGHRA and CDR2 YSYEKL. The ends were cut back, 3 bases at V and 4 bases at J, with 16 bases in the middle. The CDR3 is CASSQNYRGTYNEQFF. The CDR3 DNA reads as TGCGCCAGCAGCCAGAACTATCGCGGAACATACAATGAGCAGTTCTTC.

This clone has a handful of counts. The rearrangement links TRBV7-9 to TRBJ2-7; D remains unclear. Germline CDR1 is SEHNR and CDR2 is FQNEAQ (reference sequence). V was cut by 5 bases and J by 3 bases, with 11 bases left in between. This CDR3 comprises 13 residues. CDR3 coding DNA: TGTGCCAGCAGCCGATTTGAGAGCTACGAGCAGTACTTC. This translates into CASSRFESYEQYF.

The J gene is TRBJ2-7, the V gene TRBV29-1; TRBD1 agrees at 10 bases. The J segment lost 6 bases and the V segment lost 3 bases, leaving 2 bases of the junction unmatched. CDR3 size: 12 residues. Germline V CDR1 and CDR2: SQVTM, ANQGSEA. The CDR3 DNA follows: TGCAGCGTTGAGGGACAGGGGAGCGAGCAGTACTTC. As protein: CSVEGQGSEQYF.

The chain joins TRBV7-2 to TRBJ1-2; a possible D gene is TRBD1 (6 bases). The CDR3 has 14 residues. Looked up from germline, CDR1 is SGHTA and CDR2 is FQGNSA. Trimming removed 2 bases at V and 4 bases at J, with 11 bases between. The CDR3 spells CASSLTGQTYGYTF. The CDR3 nucleotides read TGTGCCAGCAGCTTAACTGGACAGACCTATGGCTACACCTTC.

A single count supports this clone. This chain links TRBV30 with TRBJ2-5; D not resolved. Between the trimmed V and J ends, which lost 1 base and 5 bases, there was a span of 14 bases. Germline CDR1 and CDR2: GTSNPN and SVGIG (reference sequence). CDR3 length: 14 residues. The CDR3 sequence: CAWSATRLGETQYF. In nucleotides, the CDR3 is TGTGCCTGGAGTGCCACACGCTTAGGGGAGACCCAGTACTTC.

Only a few counts were recorded for this clone. V is TRBV7-9 and J is TRBJ2-7, with 12 positions matching TRBD1. Per germline, CDR1 SEHNR and CDR2 FQNEAQ (reference sequence). The CDR3 has 15 amino acids. The V and J ends lost 5 bases and 6 bases, in that order; junction bases with no gene match: 8. The CDR3 DNA reads as TGTGCCAGCAGCACGATGCCGGGACAGGGGGCCGAGCAGTACTTC. Encoded protein: CASSTMPGQGAEQYF.